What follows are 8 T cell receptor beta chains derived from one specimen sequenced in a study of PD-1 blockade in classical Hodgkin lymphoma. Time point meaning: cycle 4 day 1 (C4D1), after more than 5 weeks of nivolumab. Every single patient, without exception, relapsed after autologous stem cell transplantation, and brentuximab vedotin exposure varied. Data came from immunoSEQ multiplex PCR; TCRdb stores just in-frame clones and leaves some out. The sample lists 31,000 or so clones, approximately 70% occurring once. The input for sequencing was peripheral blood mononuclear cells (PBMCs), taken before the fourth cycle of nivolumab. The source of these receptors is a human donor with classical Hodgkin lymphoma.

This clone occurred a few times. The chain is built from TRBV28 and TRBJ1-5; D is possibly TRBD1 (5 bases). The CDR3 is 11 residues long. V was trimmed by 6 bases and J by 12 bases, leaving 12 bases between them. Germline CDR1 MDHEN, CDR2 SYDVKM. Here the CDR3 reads CASSSPGRQHF. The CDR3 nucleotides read TGTGCCAGCAGCTCACCGGGACGCCAGCATTTT.

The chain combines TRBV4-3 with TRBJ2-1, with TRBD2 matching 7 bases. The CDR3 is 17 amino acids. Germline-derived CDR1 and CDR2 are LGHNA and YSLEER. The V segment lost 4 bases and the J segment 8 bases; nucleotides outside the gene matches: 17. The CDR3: CASSRKGGPSLGDEQFF. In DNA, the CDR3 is TGCGCCAGCAGCCGTAAGGGAGGGCCAAGCCTGGGCGATGAGCAGTTCTTC.

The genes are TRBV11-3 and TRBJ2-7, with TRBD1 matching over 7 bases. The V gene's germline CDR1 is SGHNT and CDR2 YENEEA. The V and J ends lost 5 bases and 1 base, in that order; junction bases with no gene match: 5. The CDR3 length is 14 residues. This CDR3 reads CASSQPGQSYEQYF. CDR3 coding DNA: TGTGCCAGCAGCCAACCGGGACAGTCCTACGAGCAGTACTTC.

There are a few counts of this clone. As DNA, the CDR3 is TGTGCCAGCAGCTCGACGGAGGATAATTCACCCCTCCACTTT. Amino acids: CASSSTEDNSPLHF. The gene calls are TRBV7-9 and TRBJ1-6; no clear D gene. Trimming took 4 bases from V and 5 from J, leaving 9 bases between them. This CDR3 has 14 amino acids. Germline-derived CDR1 and CDR2 are SEHNR and FQNEAQ (reference sequence). The whole variable domain, remainder taken from reference TRBV7-9 and TRBJ1-6, is DTGVSQNPRHKITKRGQNVTFRCDPISEHNRLYWYRQTLGQGPEFLTYFQNEAQLEKSRLLSDRFSAERPKGSFSTLEIQRTEQGDSAMYLCASSSTEDNSPLHFGNGTRLTVT.

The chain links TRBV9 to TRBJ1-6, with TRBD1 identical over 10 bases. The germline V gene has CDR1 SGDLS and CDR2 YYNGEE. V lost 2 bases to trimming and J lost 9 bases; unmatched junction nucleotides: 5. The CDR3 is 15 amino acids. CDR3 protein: CASSVPGQGSSPLHF. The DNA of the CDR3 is TGTGCCAGCAGCGTTCCGGGACAGGGGAGTTCACCCCTCCACTTT.

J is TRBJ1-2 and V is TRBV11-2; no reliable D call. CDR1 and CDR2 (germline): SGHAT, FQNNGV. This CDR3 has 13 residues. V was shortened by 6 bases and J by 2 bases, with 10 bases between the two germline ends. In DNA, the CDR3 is TGTGCCAGCAGATCCAGGCTAAACTATGGCTACACCTTC. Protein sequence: CASRSRLNYGYTF.

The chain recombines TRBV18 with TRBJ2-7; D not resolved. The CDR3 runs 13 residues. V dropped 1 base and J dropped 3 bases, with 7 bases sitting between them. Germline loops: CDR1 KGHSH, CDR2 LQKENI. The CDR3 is CASSPRRGYEQYF. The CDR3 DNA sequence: TGTGCCAGCTCACCACGGCGCGGCTACGAGCAGTACTTC.

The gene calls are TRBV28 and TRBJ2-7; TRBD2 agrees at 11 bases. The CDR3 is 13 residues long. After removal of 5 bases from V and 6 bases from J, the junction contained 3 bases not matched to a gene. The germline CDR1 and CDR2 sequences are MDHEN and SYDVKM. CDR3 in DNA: TGTGCCAGCAGTCTCGGACTAGCGGGCGAGCAGTACTTC. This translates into CASSLGLAGEQYF.